This T cell receptor beta chain originates from a study of OX40 agonist ivuxolimab in advanced cancers. Study-wide points: Certain nonresponders likewise exhibited a low normalized T-cell clonal expansion.

Profiling relied on immunoSEQ multiplex PCR, and the TCRdb table lists in-frame clones only, not all of them. Of some 150,000 clones in the sample, more than 85% were seen once. To note about this clone: The antigen remains undetermined.

This TCR derives from an adult with an advanced solid tumor such as melanoma, head and neck, liver or kidney cancer. Sample: CD4+ or CD8+ T cells sorted from blood, taken in a trial of the OX40 agonist ivuxolimab.

CDR3 in amino acids: CASSQTRFQVPAGNTIYF. The CDR3 DNA follows: TGCGCCAGCAGCCAAACTCGATTCCAGGTGCCTGCTGGAAACACCATATATTTT. The chain links TRBV4-3 to TRBJ1-3; no definite D call. Germline V CDR1 and CDR2: LGHNA, YSLEER. Trimming shortened V by 2 bases and J by 2 bases, and 19 bases separated the two germline ends. The CDR3 runs to 18 residues.